The T cell receptor beta chain under discussion was sequenced for a study of T cell responses to AZD1222 COVID-19 vaccine. Method: immunoSEQ multiplex PCR; TCRdb's copy keeps in-frame clones and lacks some. The sample carries some 170,000 clones, roughly 92% recorded once. For this clone: What it recognizes is unknown.

The CDR3 is made up of 18 amino acids. CDR1 is SGHTA, CDR2 FQGNSA, per germline. After removal of 5 bases from V and 6 bases from J, the junction contained 14 bases not matched to a gene. Second-dose intervals near 4 or 12 weeks were combined. Study outcomes and limitations: The span of vaccine-associated CD4 TCRs extended across spike, with dominance at 160-218 and 743-854. Donor demographics were predominantly white British with a female majority; clonal diversity may be underestimated. Elevations in Spike-specific TCR breadth and depth followed administration of two AZD1222 doses.

Sequencing used peripheral blood, obtained 28 days after the second AZD1222 dose. The clonotype comes from an adult who received the AZD1222 COVID-19 vaccine. The J gene is TRBJ2-1, the V gene TRBV7-2; 12 bases are shared with TRBD2. As DNA, the CDR3 is TGTGCCAGCAGCCCCTTGGGGCTAGCGGGGGGGCAAGTCAATGAGCAGTTCTTC. This translates into CASSPLGLAGGQVNEQFF.